The 21 T cell receptor beta chains reported below all come from one sample, sequenced in a study of glioma-infiltrating T cells after dendritic cell vaccination. The time point is: after dendritic cell vaccination, including at tumor progression/relapse. Using immunoSEQ multiplex PCR, the repertoire was profiled, and TCRdb retains in-frame clones only, with some absent. The sample shows approximately 50,000 clones, over 75% of them seen only once. Sequenced here: blood, sampled after dendritic cell vaccination. The receptors come from a human donor with glioblastoma.

The CDR3, as DNA: TGCGCCAGCAGCTCATTAGGGACAGGCATGAACACTGAAGCTTTCTTT. As protein: CASSSLGTGMNTEAFF. The V and J genes are TRBV5-1 and TRBJ1-1; 8 bases agree with TRBD1. Germline V gives CDR1 SGHRS, CDR2 YFSETQ. This CDR3 region has 16 residues. V dropped 3 bases and J dropped 0; count of bases not matched to a gene: 7.

The rearrangement uses TRBV7-6 and TRBJ2-7; 7 nucleotides agree with TRBD1. V shed 0 bases, J shed 0 bases, and the junction held 2 bases outside the gene matches. The CDR3 sequence is 15 residues long. CDR1 and CDR2 (germline): SGHVS, FNYEAQ. CDR3 sequence: CASSLAWTGSYEQYF. The CDR3 DNA is TGTGCCAGCAGCTTAGCATGGACAGGCTCCTACGAGCAGTACTTC.

This chain uses TRBV5-1 with TRBJ2-2, with TRBD2 matching over 8 bases. With 1 base clipped from V and 8 bases from J, the junction kept 7 bases outside the gene matches. The length of the CDR3 is 15 residues. From germline, CDR1 is SGHRS and CDR2 YFSETQ. The CDR3 loop reads CASSLSGGIPGELFF. CDR3 sequence (DNA): TGCGCCAGCAGCTTGAGCGGGGGCATTCCAGGGGAGCTGTTTTTT. The full variable domain, with the rest looked up from reference TRBV5-1 and TRBJ2-2, is KAGVTQTPRYLIKTRGQQVTLSCSPISGHRSVSWYQQTPGQGLQFLFEYFSETQRNKGNFPGRFSGRQFSNSRSEMNVSTLELGDSALYLCASSLSGGIPGELFFGEGSRLTVL.

The gene calls are TRBV7-9 and TRBJ2-1; 10 bases match TRBD2. J was trimmed by 5 bases and V by 5 bases; bases with no gene match: 15. The CDR3 extends over 18 amino acids. Germline CDR1 reads SEHNR; CDR2 reads FQNEAQ (reference sequence). The CDR3 sequence: CASSHGSGGAPPDNEQFF. CDR3 coding DNA: TGTGCCAGCAGCCACGGAAGCGGGGGGGCCCCCCCAGACAATGAGCAGTTCTTC.

The chain uses TRBV7-2 and TRBJ1-2; the match to TRBD1 covers 8 bases. Germline V gene sequence: CDR1 SGHTA, CDR2 FQGNSA. After removal of 5 bases from V and 8 bases from J, the junction contained 13 bases not matched to a gene. This CDR3 has 15 residues. Written as DNA, the CDR3 is TGTGCCAGCAGCCGTCAGGGCCAGGGGGCGGGGGGCTACACCTTC. It codes for CASSRQGQGAGGYTF.

The V gene is TRBV7-9, the J gene TRBJ2-2; no firm D call. This CDR3 region has 15 residues. Germline lookup yields CDR1 SEHNR and CDR2 FQNEAQ (reference sequence). V lost 3 bases to trimming and J lost 5 bases, with 13 bases between them. CDR3 coding DNA: TGTGCCAGCAGCTTTCGGCAGACAAAGACCGGGGAGCTGTTTTTT. It translates to CASSFRQTKTGELFF.

This chain links TRBV7-9 with TRBJ2-2, with a weak D call TRBD2 (5 bases). Looked up from germline, CDR1 is SEHNR and CDR2 is FQNEAQ (reference sequence). V shed 0 bases and J shed 4 bases, with 6 bases lying between them. This CDR3 has 14 amino acids. In DNA form, the CDR3 reads TGTGCCAGCAGCTTAGCAGGGAGCACCGGGGAGCTGTTTTTT. Its translation: CASSLAGSTGELFF.

Only a few counts were recorded for this clone. The chain employs TRBV7-8 and TRBJ1-5; TRBD1 aligns across 7 bases. CDR1 is SGHVS and CDR2 is FQNEAQ in the germline V gene. V shed 5 bases, J shed 6 bases, and the junction held 16 bases outside the gene matches. The CDR3 length is 17 residues. This chain's CDR3 is CASSPPTRQGSGQPQHF. The CDR3 DNA reads as TGTGCCAGCAGCCCGCCCACCCGACAGGGTAGTGGTCAGCCCCAGCATTTT.

The chain joins TRBV7-3 to TRBJ2-3; weak D call: TRBD2 (7 bases). Germline CDR1 SGHTA, CDR2 FQGTGA. The CDR3 has 15 amino acids. The V end lost 5 bases, the J end lost 4 bases, and 16 bases lay between the germline ends. As DNA, the CDR3 is TGTGCCAGCAGCCCCGGAGGGGGGGCGGCAGATACGCAGTATTTT. Encoded protein: CASSPGGGAADTQYF.

The V gene is TRBV21-1, the J gene TRBJ1-4. TRBV21-1 is termed a pseudogene. The CDR3 totals 20 residues. The CDR3 here is CASSKTPTEEGHSVEEKLFF. CDR3 DNA sequence: TGTGCCAGCAGCAAAACCCCGACGGAGGAGGGTCATTCGGTGGAGGAAAAACTGTTTTTT.

This chain links TRBV9 with TRBJ2-7, with D possibly matching TRBD2 (6 bases). CDR1 and CDR2 from the germline V gene are SGDLS and YYNGEE. The CDR3 consists of 14 residues. The ends were cut back, 1 base at V and 3 bases at J, with 11 bases in the middle. The CDR3 DNA reads as TGTGCCAGCAGCGTAACCCTAGCGAGCTACGAGCAGTACTTC. This codes for CASSVTLASYEQYF.

The rearrangement uses TRBV6-1 and TRBJ1-2, with 7 bases lining up with TRBD1. Germline lookup yields CDR1 MNHNS and CDR2 SASEGT. Unmatched junction bases numbered 5, after V lost 11 bases and J lost 2 bases. CDR3 length: 12 residues. CDR3 residues: CARRDSNYGYTF. As DNA, the CDR3 is TGTGCCCGAAGGGACAGCAACTATGGCTACACCTTC.

The rearrangement joins TRBV11-2 to TRBJ1-3, with D tentatively TRBD1 (6 bases). CDR3 size: 15 residues. CDR1 SGHAT and CDR2 FQNNGV come from the germline V gene. Trimming stripped 2 bases from V and 2 bases from J, with 10 bases between. The CDR3 DNA sequence: TGTGCCAGCAGCTTACAGGGGACGGCTGGAAACACCATATATTTT. This translates into CASSLQGTAGNTIYF.

This chain uses TRBV10-3 with TRBJ2-7; D gene uncertain. The CDR3 length is 12 residues. CDR1 and CDR2 from the germline V gene are ENHRY and SYGVKD. The V end was cut by 5 bases, the J end by 1 base, with 6 bases between. The CDR3 coding sequence is TGTGCCATCAGTAGCAGGTCCTACGAGCAGTACTTC. It codes for CAISSRSYEQYF.

The chain has TRBV9 and TRBJ1-2, with D unclear. The germline V gene encodes CDR1 SGDLS and CDR2 YYNGEE. The CDR3 is 14 residues long. V lost 0 bases and J 8 bases, leaving 14 bases between the germline ends. This CDR3 is CASSVGFSSGGYTF. CDR3 nucleotides: TGTGCCAGCAGCGTAGGTTTCAGTTCAGGCGGCTACACCTTC.

V and J are TRBV6-1 and TRBJ2-3; 9 nucleotides agree with TRBD2. With 6 bases clipped from V and 3 bases from J, the junction kept 1 base outside the gene matches. The CDR3 sequence is 13 residues long. The germline CDR1 and CDR2 sequences are MNHNS and SASEGT. The CDR3 DNA follows: TGTGCCAGCAGGAGCGGGGGGACAGATACGCAGTATTTT. Protein sequence: CASRSGGTDTQYF.

V is TRBV30 and J is TRBJ1-3; tentative D call: TRBD1 (5 bases). CDR1 and CDR2 (germline): GTSNPN, SVGIG (reference sequence). This CDR3 has 16 amino acids. Trimming pared 2 bases from V and 3 bases from J, leaving 17 bases between. The CDR3 protein is CAWSLRTLRGGNTIYF. The CDR3 nucleotides read TGTGCCTGGAGTCTCAGGACATTAAGAGGTGGAAACACCATATATTTT.

CDR3 nucleotide sequence: TGTGCCACCAGCAGAAAGGCAGGGGCGTTCAATGAGCAGTTCTTC. Its protein product is CATSRKAGAFNEQFF. The genes are TRBV15 and TRBJ2-1; D is possibly TRBD1 (6 bases). The V end was cut by 2 bases, the J end by 6 bases, with 14 bases between. The germline gives CDR1 LNHNV, CDR2 YYDKDF (reference sequence). This CDR3 contains 15 residues. The whole variable domain, filled in from reference TRBV15 and TRBJ2-1, reads DAMVIQNPRYQVTQFGKPVTLSCSQTLNHNVMYWYQQKSSQAPKLLFHYYDKDFNNEADTPDNFQSRRPNTSFCFLDIRSPGLGDTAMYLCATSRKAGAFNEQFFGPGTRLTVL.

The genes are TRBV18 and TRBJ1-3, with 10 bases identical to TRBD1. Unmatched junction bases numbered 18, after V lost 3 bases and J lost 4 bases. The CDR3 runs 20 residues. Germline V gene data show CDR1 as KGHSH and CDR2 as LQKENI. The CDR3 DNA is TGTGCCAGCTCACCGTTACCTGGGACAGGGGCCTTACGCTCCGGAAACACCATATATTTT. Amino acid sequence: CASSPLPGTGALRSGNTIYF.

The chain links TRBV30 to TRBJ1-4, with 9 nucleotides matching TRBD1. This CDR3 has 13 amino acids. With 2 bases clipped from V and 7 bases from J, the junction kept 2 bases outside the gene matches. Germline CDR1 GTSNPN, CDR2 SVGIG (reference sequence). The CDR3 protein is CAWSLQGAEKLFF. DNA of the CDR3: TGTGCCTGGAGTTTACAGGGGGCTGAAAAACTGTTTTTT.

V gene TRBV28 combines with J gene TRBJ2-1; 13 bases are a match to TRBD2. CDR1 MDHEN and CDR2 SYDVKM come from the germline V gene. This CDR3 spans 16 amino acids. J gave up 7 bases and V 3 bases, and 6 bases lay outside the gene matches. This chain's CDR3 is CASSFGTSGGANEQFF. CDR3 in DNA: TGTGCCAGCAGTTTCGGCACTAGCGGGGGGGCGAATGAGCAGTTCTTC.